These T cell receptor beta chains were read from a single sample in a study of graft-versus-host responses after intestinal transplantation. Only in-frame clones appear in the TCRdb table, and some are missing; sequencing was by immunoSEQ multiplex PCR. The sample lists about 90,000 clones, over 85% seen once, with less than 1.5% in the top ten. These receptors' antigens are unknown. Sequenced material: unstimulated CD8+ T cells sorted from spleen or lymph node cells, taken before transplant. The source is a human donor who was the organ donor for an intestinal transplant. CDR3s include the opening cysteine and the closing phenylalanine or tryptophan. Each record gives: V gene, clone size, J gene, D gene, CDR3 protein, CDR3 DNA. A D gene is named only where the DNA matches it firmly. Size values are once, few and many counts, or a class for expanded clones, and some rows have none.

TRBV2,NA,TRBJ2-3,NA,CASSGGLRGSRTDTQYF,TGTGCCAGCAGTGGGGGTCTGAGGGGGAGCCGCACAGATACGCAGTATTTT
TRBV7-3,NA,TRBJ2-5,TRBD2,CASSLNAGGPETQYF,TGTGCCAGCAGCTTAAACGCGGGGGGGCCAGAGACCCAGTACTTC
TRBV13,NA,TRBJ2-3,NA,CASSYGVGGADTQYF,TGTGCCAGCAGCTATGGGGTGGGGGGTGCAGATACGCAGTATTTT
TRBV28,NA,TRBJ2-1,NA,CASQTGGPQNEQFF,TGTGCCAGCCAAACCGGAGGGCCCCAAAATGAGCAGTTCTTC
TRBV30,few,TRBJ2-2,NA,CAWNEAGELFF,TGTGCCTGGAATGAGGCCGGGGAGCTGTTTTTT
TRBV2,NA,TRBJ2-4,NA,CASGGGTGKNIQYF,TGTGCCAGTGGGGGGGGGACAGGCAAAAACATTCAGTACTTC
TRBV7-8,NA,TRBJ2-3,TRBD2,CASSFGLAGGLSTDTQYF,TGTGCCAGCAGCTTCGGACTAGCGGGAGGACTAAGCACAGATACGCAGTATTTT
TRBV28,NA,TRBJ2-5,TRBD1,CAIAGGEETQYF,TGTGCCATCGCAGGGGGTGAGGAGACCCAGTACTTC
TRBV4-1,NA,TRBJ2-7,TRBD1,CASSREDRGGMYEQYF,TGCGCCAGCAGCCGAGAAGACAGGGGCGGTATGTACGAGCAGTACTTC
TRBV27,NA,TRBJ1-1,NA,CAGRYQGLGTEAFF,TGTGCCGGCAGGTACCAGGGGTTGGGGACTGAAGCTTTCTTT
TRBV4-1,NA,TRBJ2-5,TRBD1,CASSRLPPGGQGLAETQYF,TGCGCCAGCAGCCGCCTCCCACCCGGCGGACAGGGCTTGGCAGAGACCCAGTACTTC
TRBV19,NA,TRBJ1-1,NA,CASSIGSTEAFF,TGTGCCAGTAGTATTGGGAGCACTGAAGCTTTCTTT
TRBV4-1,NA,TRBJ2-1,TRBD2,CASSQGPWASGALEEQFF,TGCGCCAGCAGCCAAGGTCCTTGGGCTAGCGGGGCCTTGGAGGAGCAGTTCTTC
TRBV5-4,NA,TRBJ2-3,NA,CASSESNTYRTDTQYF,TGTGCCAGCAGCGAGAGTAATACTTATCGCACAGATACGCAGTATTTT
TRBV7-2,NA,TRBJ2-2,NA,CASSHLGGENTGELFF,TGTGCCAGCAGCCACCTCGGCGGGGAGAACACCGGGGAGCTGTTTTTT
TRBV4-3,NA,TRBJ2-1,NA,CASSQQTWRLINYNEQFF,TGCGCCAGCAGCCAACAGACTTGGCGGCTTATTAACTACAATGAGCAGTTCTTC
TRBV27,once,TRBJ2-3,NA,CASRISIGWGTDTQYF,TGTGCCAGCAGAATTAGCATCGGATGGGGCACAGATACGCAGTATTTT
TRBV28,NA,TRBJ2-2,NA,CASSFLLQDSEKNTGELFF,TGTGCCAGCAGTTTTTTACTTCAGGACTCAGAAAAGAACACCGGGGAGCTGTTTTTT
TRBV7-3,NA,TRBJ1-6,NA,CASSLTPGDNSPLHF,TGTGCCAGCAGCTTAACGCCTGGAGATAATTCACCCCTCCACTTT
TRBV19,NA,TRBJ2-1,NA,CASRKRDSYNEQFF,TGTGCCAGTAGGAAGAGGGACTCCTACAATGAGCAGTTCTTC
TRBV29-1,once,TRBJ2-7,NA,CSVSRVESSYEQYF,TGCAGCGTCTCTCGGGTCGAGAGCTCCTACGAGCAGTACTTC
TRBV7-8,NA,TRBJ2-5,NA,CASSLGSYQETQYF,TGTGCCAGCAGCTTAGGTAGCTACCAAGAGACCCAGTACTTC
TRBV7-9,NA,TRBJ2-7,TRBD1,CASSLEGTALYEQYF,TGTGCCAGCAGCTTAGAAGGGACAGCCCTCTACGAGCAGTACTTC